Listed below are T cell receptor beta chains from one sample, sequenced in a study of T cell responses to AZD1222 COVID-19 vaccine. The protocol was immunoSEQ multiplex PCR, while the TCRdb copy is restricted to in-frame clones and leaves out a portion. The sample lists more than 90,000 clones, around 83% occurring once. Here the sequenced sample was peripheral blood, taken 28 days after the second AZD1222 dose. The receptors come from an adult who received the AZD1222 COVID-19 vaccine. The CDR3 runs from the conserved cysteine through the conserved F or W. The D gene is left open where the match is weak. Some rows mark clone size as missing; the rest say once, few, many or name a class of expanded clone.

d_gene: NA
v_gene: TRBV6-2/TRBV6-3
abundance: NA
j_gene: TRBJ2-7
CDR3nt: TGTGCCAGCAGTTACTCGAAACAGGGTGGCATGTACGAGCAGTACTTC
CDR3aa: CASSYSKQGGMYEQYF

d_gene: NA
v_gene: TRBV29-1
abundance: NA
j_gene: TRBJ2-2
CDR3nt: TGCAGCGTTGAGAGGCAGGGGAACACCGGGGAGCTGTTTTTT
CDR3aa: CSVERQGNTGELFF

d_gene: TRBD1
v_gene: TRBV7-9
abundance: NA
j_gene: TRBJ1-2
CDR3nt: TGTGCCAGCAGCGGAGGACAGGGGTTTGGCTACACCTTC
CDR3aa: CASSGGQGFGYTF

d_gene: NA
v_gene: TRBV27
abundance: NA
j_gene: TRBJ1-2
CDR3nt: TGTGCCAGCAGGCAAGTGGACAGCCGAGATAACTATGGCTACACCTTC
CDR3aa: CASRQVDSRDNYGYTF

d_gene: NA
v_gene: TRBV9
abundance: NA
j_gene: TRBJ2-3
CDR3nt: TGTGCCAGCAGCGTAGCCCCGACTAGGGGGGAAGATACGCAGTATTTT
CDR3aa: CASSVAPTRGEDTQYF

d_gene: NA
v_gene: TRBV6-5
abundance: NA
j_gene: TRBJ2-5
CDR3nt: TGTGCCAGCAGTCAGGGACCCCCAGAGACCCAGTACTTC
CDR3aa: CASSQGPPETQYF

d_gene: NA
v_gene: TRBV29-1
abundance: NA
j_gene: TRBJ2-1
CDR3nt: TGCAGCGTCGACAGAGTTTACAATGAGCAGTTCTTC
CDR3aa: CSVDRVYNEQFF

d_gene: NA
v_gene: TRBV19
abundance: few
j_gene: TRBJ1-2
CDR3nt: TGTGCCAGTAGTGTCGCCCCGCGGCATGGCTACACCTTC
CDR3aa: CASSVAPRHGYTF

d_gene: NA
v_gene: TRBV19
abundance: NA
j_gene: TRBJ2-7
CDR3nt: TGTGCCACCCATGGAGCCTCCTACGAGCAGTACTTC
CDR3aa: CATHGASYEQYF

d_gene: NA
v_gene: TRBV9
abundance: few
j_gene: TRBJ1-2
CDR3nt: TGTGCCAGCAGCGCGGGCGGCCAGGGGATCGGGGGCTACACCTTC
CDR3aa: CASSAGGQGIGGYTF

d_gene: TRBD2
v_gene: TRBV19
abundance: few
j_gene: TRBJ2-1
CDR3nt: TGTGCCAGTAGTCCCGGACTAGCGGGGGATGAGCAGTTCTTC
CDR3aa: CASSPGLAGDEQFF

d_gene: TRBD1
v_gene: TRBV19
abundance: once
j_gene: TRBJ1-4
CDR3nt: TGTGCCAGCACTCTCCGTTGGGACAGAGATAATGAAAAACTGTTTTTT
CDR3aa: CASTLRWDRDNEKLFF

d_gene: TRBD1
v_gene: TRBV7-6
abundance: NA
j_gene: TRBJ2-5
CDR3nt: TGTGCCAGCAGCTTAGGGGACAGGGCCGGAGAGACCCAGTACTTC
CDR3aa: CASSLGDRAGETQYF

d_gene: NA
v_gene: TRBV2
abundance: NA
j_gene: TRBJ1-2
CDR3nt: TGTGCCAGCACCCGGGGCCTATTAAGGGGTGGCTACACCTTC
CDR3aa: CASTRGLLRGGYTF

d_gene: NA
v_gene: TRBV12-3/TRBV12-4
abundance: NA
j_gene: TRBJ1-2
CDR3nt: TGTGCCAGCAGTTACGGGGATTATGGCTACACCTTC
CDR3aa: CASSYGDYGYTF

d_gene: TRBD1
v_gene: TRBV6-2/TRBV6-3
abundance: NA
j_gene: TRBJ2-5
CDR3nt: TGTGCCAGCAGTCTGGACAGGGGGCGGCAAGAGACCCAGTACTTC
CDR3aa: CASSLDRGRQETQYF

d_gene: NA
v_gene: TRBV7-6
abundance: NA
j_gene: TRBJ2-2
CDR3nt: TGTGCCAGCAACTGGGGAAACACCGGGGAGCTGTTTTTT
CDR3aa: CASNWGNTGELFF

d_gene: NA
v_gene: TRBV4-1
abundance: NA
j_gene: TRBJ1-1
CDR3nt: TGCGCCAGCAGCCAAGATCCGGAACAGAACACTGAAGCTTTCTTT
CDR3aa: CASSQDPEQNTEAFF

d_gene: NA
v_gene: TRBV7-6
abundance: once
j_gene: TRBJ2-1
CDR3nt: TGTGCCAGCAGCTTAGGGACCTACAATGAGCAGTTCTTC
CDR3aa: CASSLGTYNEQFF